A single T cell receptor (beta chain) is shown here with its context. The antigen is undetermined. Multiple V-beta primers and a C-beta primer amplified TCRB from RNA. TCRdb re-called the multiplex PCR reads through MiXCR, storing one row per CDR3 protein. The sample holds approximately 11,000 distinct CDR3 sequences, approximately 71% seen once. This sample is drawn from a study of tumor-infiltrating lymphocytes in glioblastoma multiforme. Overall study findings and caveats: The TCR and somatic mutation analysis included just one glioblastoma patient. T cells were not sorted into functional subsets.

Trimming pared 0 bases from V and 5 bases from J, leaving 6 bases between. The germline V gene has CDR1 LGHNA and CDR2 YSLEER. The CDR3 runs 13 residues. Sequencing used brain tumor tissue. This rearrangement joins TRBV4-3 to TRBJ2-3; no firm D call. The clonotype comes from a male donor with glioblastoma. The CDR3 DNA reads as TGCGCCAGCAGCCAAGATTCTCTAGATACGCAGTATTTT. This codes for CASSQDSLDTQYF.